This T cell receptor (beta chain) was captured by sequencing in a study of tumor-infiltrating lymphocytes in primary liver carcinoma. Across the study: The patients, men and women alike, were aged 30 to 69 years.

With V trimmed by 5 bases and J by 15 bases, 16 bases remained unmatched. The germline CDR1 and CDR2 sequences are SGHVS and FQNEAQ. The CDR3 runs 15 residues. Taking roughly 20-34 mg of unsorted bulk tissue, the authors co-extracted RNA and DNA. Those sampled were patients whose primary liver carcinoma was treated by surgical resection. Concerning this clonotype itself: Its target is not known.

TCR beta cDNA was made from approximately 500 ng total RNA with a constant-region primer. Libraries of TCR beta came from three nested multiplex PCR rounds with slightly modified ARM-PCR. Two initial PCR rounds of approximately 10 cycles each paired TRBV1-TRBV30 forward primers with a C-beta reverse primer. TCRdb re-called the multiplex PCR reads with MiXCR, one entry per CDR3 protein. The sample has some 87,000 distinct CDR3 sequences; just under 70% are singletons. Study results and limitations: Overlap between tumor regions exceeded overlap of tumor with adjacent tissue or blood. Against blood, tumors held a significantly higher top-250-clone fraction (p = 0.039).

The chain employs TRBV7-8 and TRBJ2-1, with TRBD2 matching over 10 bases. Sequences were obtained from tumor-adjacent normal liver tissue. The TCR originated in a man between 35 and 55 years old with primary liver carcinoma and hepatitis B virus infection. CDR3 loop: CASSKRGLADNERFF. The CDR3 DNA sequence: TGTGCCAGCAGCAAAAGAGGACTAGCGGACAATGAACGGTTCTTC.